This T cell receptor (beta chain) was sequenced for a study of shared clonotypes between healthy human individuals. Overall study findings and caveats: With few donors, the genetic and exposure-history diversity represented was limited. A handful of donors had about 5.1% of their naive CD4 clonotypes in common. Generation of non-shared clonotypes was less probable than generation of clonotypes shared by all four donors.

Concerning this clone: Its cognate antigen is unknown.

CDR3 length: 17 residues. From germline, CDR1 is MNHNS and CDR2 SASEGT. Trimming took off 2 bases at V and 4 bases at J, with 18 bases between the two ends. Produced via immunoSEQ multiplex PCR; TCRdb's table is partial and in-frame only. The sample records about 1 million clones, roughly 80% being singletons. V is TRBV6-1 and J is TRBJ1-3; D remains unclear. Sequenced sample: memory CD4+ T cells sorted from blood. Subset indicated: CD45RA-negative fraction. This receptor was identified in a man aged 18 to 30 in good health. This chain's CDR3 is CASSEREAWQIGNTIYF. For the CDR3, the DNA is TGTGCCAGCAGTGAACGGGAAGCTTGGCAAATAGGAAACACCATATATTTT.